This TCR beta chain is from a study of shared clonotypes between healthy human individuals. Study results and caveats: Naive CD4 clonotypes overlapped across a handful of donors at around 5%. Sequencing depth was expected to affect clonotype sharing among donors.

Researchers ran the assay at a deep level. Profiled with immunoSEQ multiplex PCR; TCRdb holds only in-frame clones, not every one. The sample contains over 2 million clones, 85% to 95% of which appear only once. This CDR3 comprises 15 residues. From germline, CDR1 is MDHEN and CDR2 SYDVKM. Unmatched junction bases numbered 9, after V lost 8 bases and J lost 0 bases. A split of CD4+ cells into CD45RA+ naive and CD45RA-negative memory subsets was performed. Notes on this clone: Its antigen is currently unknown.

This clonotype was obtained from a man between 18 and 29 years old in good health. Some clones in this sample may be carry-over from other donors' samples. The sequencing input was naive CD4+ T cells from PBMCs. The subset was: CD45RA+ positively selected. The chain carries TRBV28 and TRBJ2-7; 8 bases align to TRBD1. CDR3 in amino acids: CASRRQGLSSYEQYF. Here the CDR3 DNA reads TGTGCCAGCCGACGACAGGGGCTTTCCTCCTACGAGCAGTACTTC.